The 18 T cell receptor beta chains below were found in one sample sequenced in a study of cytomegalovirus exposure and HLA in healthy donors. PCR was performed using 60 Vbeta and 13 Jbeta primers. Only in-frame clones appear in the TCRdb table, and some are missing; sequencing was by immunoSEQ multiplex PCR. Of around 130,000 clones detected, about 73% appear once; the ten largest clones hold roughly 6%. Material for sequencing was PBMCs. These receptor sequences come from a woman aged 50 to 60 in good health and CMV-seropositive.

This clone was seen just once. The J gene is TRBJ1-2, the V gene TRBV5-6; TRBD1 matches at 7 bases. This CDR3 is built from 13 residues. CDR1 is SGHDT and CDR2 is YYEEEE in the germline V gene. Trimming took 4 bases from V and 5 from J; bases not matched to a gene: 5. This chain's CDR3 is CASSPGQTYGYTF. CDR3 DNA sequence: TGTGCCAGCAGCCCGGGACAGACATATGGCTACACCTTC. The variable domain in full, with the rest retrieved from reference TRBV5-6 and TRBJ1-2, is DAGVTQSPTHLIKTRGQQVTLRCSPKSGHDTVSWYQQALGQGPQFIFQYYEEEERQRGNFPDRFSGHQFPNYSSELNVNALLLGDSALYLCASSPGQTYGYTFGSGTRLTVV.

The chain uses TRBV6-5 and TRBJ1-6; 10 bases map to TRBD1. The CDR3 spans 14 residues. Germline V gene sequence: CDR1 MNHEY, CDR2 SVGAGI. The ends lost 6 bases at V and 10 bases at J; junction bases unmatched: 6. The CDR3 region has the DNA TGTGCCAGCAGAAGGGGACAGGGGAAATCACCCCTCCACTTT. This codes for CASRRGQGKSPLHF.

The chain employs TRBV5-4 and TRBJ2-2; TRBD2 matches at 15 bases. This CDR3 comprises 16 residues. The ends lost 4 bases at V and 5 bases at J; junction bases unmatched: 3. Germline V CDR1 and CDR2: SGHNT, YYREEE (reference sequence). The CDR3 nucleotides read TGTGCCAGCAGCCCGGGGACTAGCGGGGGGACCGGGGAGCTGTTTTTT. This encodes CASSPGTSGGTGELFF. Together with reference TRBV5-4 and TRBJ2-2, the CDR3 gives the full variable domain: ETGVTQSPTHLIKTRGQQVTLRCSSQSGHNTVSWYQQALGQGPQFIFQYYREEENGRGNFPPRFSGLQFPNYSSELNVNALELDDSALYLCASSPGTSGGTGELFFGEGSRLTVL.

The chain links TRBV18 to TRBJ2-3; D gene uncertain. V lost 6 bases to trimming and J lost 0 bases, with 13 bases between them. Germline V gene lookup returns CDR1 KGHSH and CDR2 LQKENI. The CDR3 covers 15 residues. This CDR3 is CASSPVQLSTDTQYF. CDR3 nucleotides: TGTGCCAGCTCCCCGGTACAGCTTAGCACAGATACGCAGTATTTT.

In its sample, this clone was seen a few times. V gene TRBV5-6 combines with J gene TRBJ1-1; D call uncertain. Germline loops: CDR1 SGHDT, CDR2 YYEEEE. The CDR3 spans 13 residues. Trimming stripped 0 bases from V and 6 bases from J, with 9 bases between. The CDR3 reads CASSLVSSSEAFF. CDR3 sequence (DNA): TGTGCCAGCAGCTTGGTTAGCTCATCTGAAGCTTTCTTT.

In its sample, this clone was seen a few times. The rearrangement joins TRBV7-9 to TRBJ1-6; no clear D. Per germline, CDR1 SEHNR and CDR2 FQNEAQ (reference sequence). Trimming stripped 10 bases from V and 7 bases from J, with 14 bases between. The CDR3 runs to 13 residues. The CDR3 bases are TGTGCCATCGACCAGGTCGGAAATTCACCCCTCCACTTT. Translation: CAIDQVGNSPLHF.

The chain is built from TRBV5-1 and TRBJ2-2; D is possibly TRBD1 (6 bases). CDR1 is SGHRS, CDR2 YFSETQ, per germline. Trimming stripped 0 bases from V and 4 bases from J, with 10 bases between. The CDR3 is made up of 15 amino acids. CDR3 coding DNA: TGCGCCAGCAGCTTGGGAGGCAGGGGCACCGGGGAGCTGTTTTTT. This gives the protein CASSLGGRGTGELFF.

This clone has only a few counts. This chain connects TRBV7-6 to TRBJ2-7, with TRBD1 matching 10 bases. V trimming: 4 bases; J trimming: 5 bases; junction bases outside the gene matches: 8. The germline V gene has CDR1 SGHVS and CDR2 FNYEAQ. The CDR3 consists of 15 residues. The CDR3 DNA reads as TGTGCCAGCAGCTCCGGGACAGGGGTTAATCACGAGCAGTACTTC. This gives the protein CASSSGTGVNHEQYF.

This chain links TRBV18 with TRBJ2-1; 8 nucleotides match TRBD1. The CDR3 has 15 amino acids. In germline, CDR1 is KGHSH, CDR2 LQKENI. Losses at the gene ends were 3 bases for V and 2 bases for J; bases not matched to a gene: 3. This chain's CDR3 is CASSPQGATYNEQFF. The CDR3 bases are TGTGCCAGCTCACCTCAGGGGGCTACCTACAATGAGCAGTTCTTC. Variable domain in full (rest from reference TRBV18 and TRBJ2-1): NAGVMQNPRHLVRRRGQEARLRCSPMKGHSHVYWYRQLPEEGLKFMVYLQKENIIDESGMPKERFSAEFPKEGPSILRIQQVVRGDSAAYFCASSPQGATYNEQFFGPGTRLTVL.

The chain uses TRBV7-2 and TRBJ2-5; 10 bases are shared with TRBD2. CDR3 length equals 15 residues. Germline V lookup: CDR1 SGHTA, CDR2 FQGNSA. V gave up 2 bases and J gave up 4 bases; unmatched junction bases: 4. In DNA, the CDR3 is TGTGCCAGCAGCTTAACGGCTAGCGGGGGAGAGACCCAGTACTTC. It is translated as CASSLTASGGETQYF.

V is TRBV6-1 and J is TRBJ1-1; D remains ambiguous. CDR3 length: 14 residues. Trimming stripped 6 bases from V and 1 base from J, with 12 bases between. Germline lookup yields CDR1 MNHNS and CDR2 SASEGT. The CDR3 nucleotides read TGTGCCAGCAGAGCCCGGGGTCAGAACACTGAAGCTTTCTTT. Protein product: CASRARGQNTEAFF.

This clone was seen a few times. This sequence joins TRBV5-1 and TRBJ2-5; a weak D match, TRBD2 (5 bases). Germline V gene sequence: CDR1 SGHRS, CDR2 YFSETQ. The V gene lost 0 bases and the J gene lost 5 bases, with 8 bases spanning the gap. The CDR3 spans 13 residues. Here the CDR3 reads CASSLAPGETQYF. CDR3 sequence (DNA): TGCGCCAGCAGCTTGGCCCCGGGGGAGACCCAGTACTTC.

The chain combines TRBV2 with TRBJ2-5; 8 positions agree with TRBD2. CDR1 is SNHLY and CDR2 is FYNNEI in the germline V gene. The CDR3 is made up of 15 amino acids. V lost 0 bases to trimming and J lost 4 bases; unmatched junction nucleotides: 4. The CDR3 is CASSEALRGGETQYF. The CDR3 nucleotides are TGTGCCAGCAGTGAAGCGCTTCGGGGGGGAGAGACCCAGTACTTC.

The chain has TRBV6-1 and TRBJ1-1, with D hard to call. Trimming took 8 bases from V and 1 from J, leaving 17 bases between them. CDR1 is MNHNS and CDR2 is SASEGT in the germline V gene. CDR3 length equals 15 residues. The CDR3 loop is CASEDVLGRNTEAFF. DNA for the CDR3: TGTGCCAGCGAGGACGTACTCGGGAGGAACACTGAAGCTTTCTTT.

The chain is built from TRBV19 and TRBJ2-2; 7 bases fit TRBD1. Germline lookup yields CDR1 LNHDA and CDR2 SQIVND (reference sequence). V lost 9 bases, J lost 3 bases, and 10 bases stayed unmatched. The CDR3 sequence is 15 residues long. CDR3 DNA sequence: TGTGCCAGCGGTCGGGACAGATCGTACACCGGGGAGCTGTTTTTT. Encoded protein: CASGRDRSYTGELFF.

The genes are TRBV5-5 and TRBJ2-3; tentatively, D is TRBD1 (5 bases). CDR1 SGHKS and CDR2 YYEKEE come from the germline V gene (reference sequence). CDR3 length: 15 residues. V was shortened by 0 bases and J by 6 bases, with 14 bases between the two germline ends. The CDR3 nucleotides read TGTGCCAGCAGCTTGGAAGTGGGGCGTATGGATACGCAGTATTTT. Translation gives CASSLEVGRMDTQYF.

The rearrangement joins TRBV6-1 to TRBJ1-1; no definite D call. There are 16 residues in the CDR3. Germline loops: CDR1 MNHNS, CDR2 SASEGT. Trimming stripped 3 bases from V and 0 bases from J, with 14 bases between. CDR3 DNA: TGTGCCAGCAGTGAGACCCCGGCGGGCGTGAACACTGAAGCTTTCTTT. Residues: CASSETPAGVNTEAFF.

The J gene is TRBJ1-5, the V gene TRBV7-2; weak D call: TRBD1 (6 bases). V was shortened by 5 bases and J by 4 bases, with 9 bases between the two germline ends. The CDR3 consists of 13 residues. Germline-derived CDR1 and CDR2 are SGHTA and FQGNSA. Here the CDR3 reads CASSARGNQPQHF. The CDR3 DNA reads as TGTGCCAGCAGCGCCAGGGGAAATCAGCCCCAGCATTTT.